This record concerns one TCR beta chain sequence. Its antigen is not identified. The sample originates from a study of T cell responses to AZD1222 COVID-19 vaccine. At the level of the study: Second doses at about 4 or about 12 weeks were pooled. Overall study results and limits: Females made up more of the donors, who were largely white British, and clonal diversity may have come out too low. Once two AZD1222 doses were given, Spike-specific TCR breadth and depth went up.

Profiled with immunoSEQ multiplex PCR; TCRdb holds only in-frame clones, not every one. Of 180,000 or so clones in the sample, more than 85% were seen once. The sample in question was peripheral blood, obtained on day 0 of AZD1222 vaccination. This sequence originates from an adult in good health.

DNA of the CDR3: TGTGCCAGCAGTGAAGGGCAAAACTCCTACGAGCAGTACTTC. It codes for CASSEGQNSYEQYF. The chain uses TRBV6-1 and TRBJ2-7; no clear D. This CDR3 has 14 residues. Germline CDR1 is MNHNS and CDR2 is SASEGT. The V end lost 1 base, the J end lost 0 bases, and 7 bases lay between the germline ends.